One sample yielded the 30 T cell receptor beta chains listed below, sequenced in a study of blood T cell repertoires in COVID-19. Sequencing used immunoSEQ multiplex PCR; TCRdb keeps in-frame clones, though not all of them. The sample gives approximately 280,000 clones, roughly 85% of which show up once; about 2.7% is in the top ten. Sample: PBMCs or T cells enriched from blood (not recorded which). These receptors all stem from a woman aged 45 to 65 who had recovered from COVID-19.

V is TRBV10-1 and J is TRBJ1-3, with D possibly TRBD1 on 6 matching bases. From germline, CDR1 is WNHNN and CDR2 SYGVQD (reference sequence). Trimming took off 6 bases at V and 0 bases at J, with 12 bases between the two ends. The CDR3 is made up of 15 amino acids. This CDR3 is CASSPGQSSGNTIYF. The CDR3 nucleotides read TGCGCCAGCAGCCCTGGACAGTCCTCTGGAAACACCATATATTTT.

Only one count was recorded for this clone. The gene calls are TRBV7-9 and TRBJ2-7, with D maybe TRBD2 (6 bases). Trimming shortened V by 0 bases and J by 2 bases, and 11 bases separated the two germline ends. This CDR3 is 15 amino acids long. CDR1 is SEHNR and CDR2 is FQNEAQ in the germline V gene (reference sequence). In DNA form, the CDR3 reads TGTGCCAGCAGCTTAGCCGGGAGACTCGCCTACGAGCAGTACTTC. Its translation: CASSLAGRLAYEQYF.

V usage is TRBV5-6 and J usage is TRBJ1-1; TRBD1 might be the D (5 bases). V was shortened by 4 bases and J by 10 bases, with 20 bases between the two germline ends. The CDR3 is made up of 14 amino acids. The V gene's germline CDR1 is SGHDT and CDR2 YYEEEE. CDR3 sequence reads: CASSGAGPRTGAFF. Written as DNA, the CDR3 is TGTGCCAGCAGCGGAGCGGGGCCCCGCACGGGAGCTTTCTTT.

This chain joins TRBV10-3 and TRBJ2-5; 10 bases are shared with TRBD1. The trim removed 6 bases at V and 6 bases at J, leaving 13 bases unmatched. Germline V gives CDR1 ENHRY, CDR2 SYGVKD. There are 16 residues in the CDR3. CDR3 sequence reads: CAIRASGTGEDKTQYF. The CDR3 nucleotides are TGTGCCATCAGGGCGAGCGGGACAGGGGAGGACAAGACCCAGTACTTC.

In DNA form, the CDR3 reads TGTGCCAGCAGGTGGAGCTCCTCGGATTCACCCCTCCACTTT. It specifies CASRWSSSDSPLHF. The V call is TRBV2, the J call TRBJ1-6; D is undetermined. The CDR3 has 14 residues. Between the trimmed V and J ends, which lost 6 bases and 8 bases, there was a span of 14 bases. Looked up from germline, CDR1 is SNHLY and CDR2 is FYNNEI.

This chain connects TRBV7-2 to TRBJ1-4, with 10 bases that match TRBD1. Looked up from germline, CDR1 is SGHTA and CDR2 is FQGNSA. There are 17 residues in the CDR3. The J segment lost 1 base and the V segment lost 4 bases, leaving 6 bases of the junction unmatched. The CDR3 here is CASSSRDRGRTNEKLFF. The CDR3 DNA reads TGTGCCAGCAGCTCCCGGGACAGGGGCAGAACTAATGAAAAACTGTTTTTT.

The chain couples TRBV6-5 to TRBJ2-2; 9 bases agree with TRBD1. Germline V gene data show CDR1 as MNHEY and CDR2 as SVGAGI. CDR3 length equals 15 residues. V shed 8 bases, J shed 5 bases, and the junction held 9 bases outside the gene matches. CDR3 coding DNA: TGTGCCAGCCACTACTGGACAGGGGATACCGGGGAGCTGTTTTTT. Its protein product is CASHYWTGDTGELFF.

V gene TRBV5-1 combines with J gene TRBJ2-1; no firm D call. The CDR3 totals 15 residues. Germline V gene sequence: CDR1 SGHRS, CDR2 YFSETQ. The V and J ends lost 0 bases and 5 bases respectively, with 12 bases between them. Here the CDR3 reads CASSLDVTTNNEQFF. CDR3 DNA: TGCGCCAGCAGCTTGGACGTCACCACAAACAATGAGCAGTTCTTC.

The rearrangement joins TRBV7-2 to TRBJ2-5; D gene uncertain. The germline V and J ends were trimmed by 4 bases and 5 bases, with 8 bases remaining between them. Germline lookup yields CDR1 SGHTA and CDR2 FQGNSA. The CDR3 has 12 amino acids. CDR3 residues: CASSSYGETQYF. CDR3 in DNA: TGTGCCAGCAGCTCTTATGGCGAGACCCAGTACTTC.

As for this clone: At one boundary the junction diverges from the germline segment, which might be a read error. The V call is TRBV2, the J call TRBJ2-1; 9 positions match TRBD2. The germline gives CDR1 SNHLY, CDR2 FYNNEI. The CDR3 is 21 residues long. CDR3 in amino acids: CASSEALLAQTFQRGVNVQFF. DNA for the CDR3: TGTGCCAGCAGTGAAGCGCTTTTAGCTCAAACTTTCCAGCGGGGGGTTAATGTGCAGTTCTTC.

The CDR3 region is CASSQDPGQDDYGYTF. CDR3 nucleotides: TGTGCCAGCAGCCAAGATCCGGGACAGGACGACTATGGCTACACCTTC. The gene calls are TRBV3-1 (or the pseudogene TRBV3-2) and TRBJ1-2; the match to TRBD1 covers 8 bases. V dropped 0 bases and J dropped 3; count of bases not matched to a gene: 6. CDR1 is LGHDT, CDR2 YNNKEL, per germline (reference sequence). The length of the CDR3 is 16 residues.

The rearrangement joins TRBV12-3 or TRBV12-4 to TRBJ1-2, with D perhaps matching TRBD1 (6 bases). The CDR3 is made up of 13 amino acids. V lost 4 bases, J lost 3 bases, and 9 bases lay in between. The CDR3 protein is CASSSGQYYGYTF. The CDR3 bases are TGTGCCAGCAGTTCCGGACAGTACTATGGCTACACCTTC.

The chain has TRBV3-1 (or the pseudogene TRBV3-2) and TRBJ1-3, with 7 bases aligning to TRBD1. The CDR3 is made up of 16 amino acids. Germline loops: CDR1 LGHDT, CDR2 YNNKEL (reference sequence). V lost 0 bases to trimming and J lost 4 bases; unmatched junction nucleotides: 6. Here the CDR3 DNA reads TGTGCCAGCAGCCAAGAGACAGGGCTGCGGGGAAACACCATATATTTT. Residues: CASSQETGLRGNTIYF.

This chain joins TRBV2 and TRBJ2-3; unclear D gene. The CDR3 sequence is 13 residues long. Germline V gene lookup returns CDR1 SNHLY and CDR2 FYNNEI. V lost 7 bases, J lost 5 bases, and 13 bases lay in between. As DNA, the CDR3 is TGTGCCAGCAATCGTCCCTCCGGAGATACGCAGTATTTT. This codes for CASNRPSGDTQYF.

V is TRBV19 and J is TRBJ2-1, with 11 bases fitting TRBD1. The J segment lost 8 bases and the V segment lost 5 bases, leaving 11 bases of the junction unmatched. The CDR3 runs to 16 residues. Per germline, CDR1 LNHDA and CDR2 SQIVND (reference sequence). CDR3 DNA: TGTGCCAGTAGTTCTCTACCGGGACAGGGGGTGGATGAGCAGTTCTTC. Translation: CASSSLPGQGVDEQFF.

This clone was counted between two and nine times. This rearrangement joins TRBV19 to TRBJ2-1, with 11 bases that match TRBD2. This CDR3 comprises 14 residues. The germline V gene encodes CDR1 LNHDA and CDR2 SQIVND (reference sequence). After removal of 7 bases from V and 4 bases from J, the junction contained 3 bases not matched to a gene. The CDR3 reads CASKTSGEYNEQFF. The CDR3 DNA reads as TGTGCCAGTAAGACTAGCGGGGAGTACAATGAGCAGTTCTTC.

This clone was found once. The V and J genes are TRBV7-3 and TRBJ2-1; D gene ambiguous. V was clipped by 10 bases and J by 7 bases, with 17 bases between them. CDR1 and CDR2 from the germline V gene are SGHTA and FQGTGA. The CDR3 totals 13 residues. CDR3 protein: CATANPIRNEQFF. The CDR3, as DNA: TGTGCCACCGCGAACCCGATACGGAATGAGCAGTTCTTC.

A few counts support this clone. V usage is TRBV29-1 and J usage is TRBJ1-3, with 7 positions matching TRBD1. J gave up 0 bases and V 5 bases, and 4 bases lay outside the gene matches. This CDR3 region has 14 residues. Germline CDR1 reads SQVTM; CDR2 reads ANQGSEA. The CDR3 is CSVKTGSSGNTIYF. The CDR3 DNA reads as TGCAGCGTTAAGACAGGGAGCTCTGGAAACACCATATATTTT. Drawing the rest from reference TRBV29-1 and TRBJ1-3, the complete variable domain is SAVISQKPSRDICQRGTSLTIQCQVDSQVTMMFWYRQQPGQSLTLIATANQGSEATYESGFVIDKFPISRPNLTFSTLTVSNMSPEDSSIYLCSVKTGSSGNTIYFGEGSWLTVV.

This clone has a single count. This rearrangement joins TRBV7-8 to TRBJ1-2; TRBD1 is a possible D gene (6 bases). V shed 4 bases and J shed 8 bases, with 17 bases lying between them. This CDR3 contains 14 residues. Germline V gives CDR1 SGHVS, CDR2 FQNEAQ. The CDR3 loop is CASSSEGAGEGYTF. The CDR3 nucleotides are TGTGCCAGCAGCTCCGAGGGCGCAGGGGAAGGCTACACCTTC.

The rearrangement links TRBV5-6 to TRBJ1-1; no firm D call. From germline, CDR1 is SGHDT and CDR2 YYEEEE. The V end lost 2 bases, the J end lost 8 bases, and 7 bases lay between the germline ends. This CDR3 is 11 amino acids long. This chain's CDR3 is CASSLAREAFF. The CDR3 DNA reads TGTGCCAGCAGCTTAGCCCGCGAAGCTTTCTTT.

This chain joins TRBV7-9 and TRBJ1-2, with unresolved D. CDR1 is SEHNR and CDR2 is FQNEAQ in the germline V gene (reference sequence). Trimming left V 1 base short and J 1 base short, with 10 bases between. CDR3 length: 15 amino acids. The CDR3 region has the DNA TGTGCCAGCAGCTTAGTGACGGGTGGTAACTATGGCTACACCTTC. It encodes CASSLVTGGNYGYTF.

The chain links TRBV29-1 to TRBJ2-7, with D hard to call. V lost 5 bases and J 0 bases, leaving 11 bases between the germline ends. This CDR3 has 13 amino acids. The germline gives CDR1 SQVTM, CDR2 ANQGSEA. CDR3 sequence (DNA): TGCAGCGTTCTTGGCTCAAGCTCCTACGAGCAGTACTTC. Translation gives CSVLGSSSYEQYF.

The J gene is TRBJ2-7, the V gene TRBV19; D not certain. The CDR3 contains 12 residues. Germline V lookup: CDR1 LNHDA, CDR2 SQIVND (reference sequence). Trimming removed 3 bases at V and 5 bases at J, with 8 bases between. CDR3 amino acids: CASSMTADEQYF. CDR3 DNA: TGTGCCAGTAGTATGACTGCGGACGAGCAGTACTTC.

The chain links TRBV11-3 to TRBJ2-1; 10 bases map to TRBD1. V dropped 4 bases and J dropped 4; count of bases not matched to a gene: 4. From germline, CDR1 is SGHNT and CDR2 YENEEA. The CDR3 length is 15 residues. The CDR3 coding sequence is TGTGCCAGCAGCTCCCGGACAGGGGGTTACAATGAGCAGTTCTTC. Translation: CASSSRTGGYNEQFF. Looking up the rest from reference TRBV11-3 and TRBJ2-1 gives the full variable domain: EAGVVQSPRYKIIEKKQPVAFWCNPISGHNTLYWYLQNLGQGPELLIRYENEEAVDDSQLPKDRFSAERLKGVDSTLKIQPAELGDSAVYLCASSSRTGGYNEQFFGPGTRLTVL.

This chain links TRBV18 with TRBJ1-1; 8 bases map to TRBD1. With V trimmed by 4 bases and J by 7 bases, 8 bases remained unmatched. The germline V gene has CDR1 KGHSH and CDR2 LQKENI. This CDR3 is 14 amino acids long. CDR3 protein: CASSLQGQASEAFF. For the CDR3, the DNA is TGTGCCAGCTCACTTCAGGGACAGGCCAGTGAAGCTTTCTTT.

This clone appeared many times. This sequence joins TRBV6-4 and TRBJ1-2; TRBD1 aligns across 11 bases. V lost 4 bases, J lost 7 bases, and 8 bases stayed unmatched. The CDR3 is made up of 15 amino acids. Germline V gene lookup returns CDR1 MRHNA and CDR2 SNTAGT. The CDR3 DNA is TGTGCCAGCAGTGCCTCGGGACAGGGGGTTTCTGGCTACACCTTC. The encoded protein is CASSASGQGVSGYTF.

The chain joins TRBV25-1 to TRBJ1-1; 7 bases agree with TRBD1. Per germline, CDR1 MGHDK and CDR2 SYGVNS. J lost 3 bases, V lost 5 bases, and 6 bases had no gene match. CDR3 length: 14 amino acids. The CDR3 loop reads CASSRGGTDTEAFF. CDR3 DNA sequence: TGTGCCAGCAGTCGGGGGGGGACAGACACTGAAGCTTTCTTT. The full variable domain, its missing parts supplied by reference TRBV25-1 and TRBJ1-1, is EADIYQTPRYLVIGTGKKITLECSQTMGHDKMYWYQQDPGMELHLIHYSYGVNSTEKGDLSSESTVSRIRTEHFPLTLESARPSHTSQYLCASSRGGTDTEAFFGQGTRLTVV.

The chain has TRBV7-2 and TRBJ2-3; 9 bases are a match to TRBD2. The CDR3 loop spans 15 amino acids. Germline V gene lookup returns CDR1 SGHTA and CDR2 FQGNSA. The ends lost 2 bases at V and 4 bases at J; junction bases unmatched: 4. The DNA of the CDR3 is TGTGCCAGCAGCTTAAGTCGCGGGGGGGCAGATACGCAGTATTTT. The encoded protein is CASSLSRGGADTQYF.

The V gene is TRBV5-8, the J gene TRBJ1-1, with 7 bases matching TRBD1. Germline V CDR1 and CDR2: SGHTS, YDEGEE. The CDR3 has 14 amino acids. J was trimmed by 1 base and V by 4 bases; bases with no gene match: 4. In nucleotides, the CDR3 is TGTGCCAGCAGCCAGGGACAGACGAACACTGAAGCTTTCTTT. Its protein is CASSQGQTNTEAFF.

This chain links TRBV5-1 with TRBJ1-4, with 7 bases that match TRBD1. The junction had 12 bases not matched to a gene; V was cut back by 5 bases and J by 8 bases. The CDR3 consists of 15 residues. CDR1 and CDR2 (germline): SGHRS, YFSETQ. CDR3 nucleotide sequence: TGCGCCAGCAGGCCTATACAGGGGAGTACGGAAAAACTGTTTTTT. Translating gives CASRPIQGSTEKLFF.